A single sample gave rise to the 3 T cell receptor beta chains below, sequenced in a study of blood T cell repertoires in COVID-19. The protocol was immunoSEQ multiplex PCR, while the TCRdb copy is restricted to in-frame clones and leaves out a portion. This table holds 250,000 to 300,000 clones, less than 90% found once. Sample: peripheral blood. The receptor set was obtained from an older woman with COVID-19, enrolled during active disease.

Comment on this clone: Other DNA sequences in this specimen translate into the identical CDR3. The CDR3 protein is CASSGTGGYEQYF. In DNA, the CDR3 is TGTGCCAGCAGCGGGACAGGGGGCTACGAGCAGTACTTC. The chain employs TRBV9 and TRBJ2-7; TRBD1 aligns across 10 bases. CDR3 length: 13 residues. After removal of 3 bases from V and 3 bases from J, the junction contained 0 bases not matched to a gene. Germline assignment: CDR1 SGDLS and CDR2 YYNGEE. Full variable domain (missing parts from reference TRBV9 and TRBJ2-7): DSGVTQTPKHLITATGQRVTLRCSPRSGDLSVYWYQQSLDQGLQFLIQYYNGEERAKGNILERFSAQQFPDLHSELNLSSLELGDSALYFCASSGTGGYEQYFGPGTRLTVT.

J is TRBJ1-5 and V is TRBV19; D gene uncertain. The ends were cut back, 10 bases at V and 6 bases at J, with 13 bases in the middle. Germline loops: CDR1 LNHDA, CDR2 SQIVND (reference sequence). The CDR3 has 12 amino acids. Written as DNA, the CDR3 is TGTGCCACCACTAATGGAATTCAGCCCCAGCATTTT. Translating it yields CATTNGIQPQHF.

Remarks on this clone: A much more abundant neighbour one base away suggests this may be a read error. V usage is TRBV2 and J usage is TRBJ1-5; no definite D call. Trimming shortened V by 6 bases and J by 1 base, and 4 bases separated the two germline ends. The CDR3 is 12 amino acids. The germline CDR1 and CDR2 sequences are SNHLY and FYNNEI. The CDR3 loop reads CASRQSNQPQHF. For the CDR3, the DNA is TGTGCCAGCAGACAAAGCAATCAGCCCCAGCATTTT. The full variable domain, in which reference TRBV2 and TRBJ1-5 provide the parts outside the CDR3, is EPEVTQTPSHQVTQMGQEVILRCVPISNHLYFYWYRQILGQKVEFLVSFYNNEISEKSEIFDDQFSVERPDGSNFTLKIRSTKLEDSAMYFCASRQSNQPQHFGDGTRLSIL.